One sample yielded the 25 T cell receptor beta chains listed below, sequenced in a study of CD4+ T cells in melanoma. The method was immunoSEQ multiplex PCR; TCRdb's version includes in-frame clones alone and lacks a portion of them. The sample lists some 10,000 clones; approximately 70% were seen once. Material for sequencing was peripheral blood. These receptors all come from a human donor with melanoma.

On this clone: It differs at one base from a far larger clone, so likely a read error. V usage is TRBV7-9 and J usage is TRBJ2-2; 10 nucleotides align to TRBD1. Germline CDR1 reads SEHNR; CDR2 reads FQNEAQ (reference sequence). The CDR3 is 18 amino acids. Germline trimming cut 5 bases from V and 7 bases from J; bases unmatched to any gene: 16. The CDR3 coding sequence is TGTGCCAGCAGCCAACATCTACCGGGACAGGGGACCTTCGGGGAGCTGTTTTTT. Translating it yields CASSQHLPGQGTFGELFF.

The gene calls are TRBV6-1 and TRBJ2-1; 9 bases agree with TRBD1. The CDR3 is 14 residues long. V lost 5 bases to trimming and J lost 7 bases; unmatched junction nucleotides: 6. Germline V gene sequence: CDR1 MNHNS, CDR2 SASEGT. The CDR3 DNA follows: TGTGCCAGCAGTTCACAGGGGGCAGGGAATGAGCAGTTCTTC. This translates into CASSSQGAGNEQFF.

This clone was counted once. This chain uses TRBV7-8 with TRBJ2-2; no reliable D call. The CDR3 runs 17 residues. The germline V gene has CDR1 SGHVS and CDR2 FQNEAQ. The V end lost 2 bases, the J end lost 0 bases, and 13 bases lay between the germline ends. CDR3 amino acids: CASSLPPRIANTGELFF. In DNA form, the CDR3 reads TGTGCCAGCAGCTTACCACCAAGGATAGCGAACACCGGGGAGCTGTTTTTT.

The rearrangement uses TRBV28 and TRBJ1-2, with 8 bases fitting TRBD1. Germline CDR1 reads MDHEN; CDR2 reads SYDVKM. Trimming removed 6 bases from V and 2 bases from J; junction bases left unmatched: 8. The CDR3 totals 15 residues. CDR3: CASRTARQGNYGYTF. Here the CDR3 DNA reads TGTGCCAGCAGAACAGCAAGACAGGGGAACTATGGCTACACCTTC.

This clone showed up just a few times. The chain has TRBV10-3 and TRBJ1-5; the D gene is possibly TRBD1 (6 bases). The CDR3 runs 13 residues. The V end was cut by 10 bases, the J end by 2 bases, with 12 bases between. Germline values: CDR1 ENHRY, CDR2 SYGVKD. The CDR3 sequence: CATQGFGNQPQHF. In DNA form, the CDR3 reads TGTGCCACCCAGGGGTTCGGCAATCAGCCCCAGCATTTT.

The chain combines TRBV7-2 with TRBJ1-2; no clear D. V shed 1 base and J shed 5 bases, with 11 bases lying between them. This CDR3 contains 14 residues. Germline V gene lookup returns CDR1 SGHTA and CDR2 FQGNSA. The CDR3 spells CASSLDVTVYGYTF. As DNA, the CDR3 is TGTGCCAGCAGCTTAGATGTCACCGTATATGGCTACACCTTC.

The CDR3 loop is CASSMGRDSGNTIYF. The CDR3 DNA is TGTGCCAGTAGTATGGGCAGGGACTCTGGAAACACCATATATTTT. This chain joins TRBV19 and TRBJ1-3; tentative D call: TRBD1 (5 bases). The length of the CDR3 is 15 residues. Looked up from germline, CDR1 is LNHDA and CDR2 is SQIVND (reference sequence). With 3 bases removed from V and 0 bases from J, the gap between germline ends came to 9 bases.

The V gene is TRBV7-2, the J gene TRBJ1-1, with 8 bases aligning to TRBD1. This CDR3 spans 13 amino acids. V shed 5 bases and J 11 bases; nucleotides not matched to a gene: 10. CDR1 and CDR2 from the germline V gene are SGHTA and FQGNSA. CDR3 bases: TGTGCCAGCAGCCCCGGACAGGGTTCCGGGGCTTTCTTT. Protein: CASSPGQGSGAFF. Combining the CDR3 with reference TRBV7-2 and TRBJ1-1 gives the whole variable domain GAGVSQSPSNKVTEKGKDVELRCDPISGHTALYWYRQSLGQGLEFLIYFQGNSAPDKSGLPSDRFSAERTGGSVSTLTIQRTQQEDSAVYLCASSPGQGSGAFFGQGTRLTVV.

This chain's CDR3 is CASKIRRAEYGYTF. The CDR3 DNA is TGTGCCAGCAAAATCAGGAGAGCGGAATATGGCTACACCTTC. The chain couples TRBV2 to TRBJ1-2; D unresolved. The length of the CDR3 is 14 residues. V dropped 7 bases and J dropped 5 bases, with 17 bases sitting between them. The germline CDR1 and CDR2 sequences are SNHLY and FYNNEI.

This chain links TRBV28 with TRBJ2-3; possibly TRBD2 for D (7 bases). Per germline, CDR1 MDHEN and CDR2 SYDVKM. The CDR3 is 16 residues long. The V end lost 1 base, the J end lost 1 base, and 12 bases lay between the germline ends. The CDR3 DNA reads as TGTGCCAGCAGTTTATTGGAGGGGGGGCGCACAGATACGCAGTATTTT. Translated: CASSLLEGGRTDTQYF. The full variable domain, with the rest looked up from reference TRBV28 and TRBJ2-3, is DVKVTQSSRYLVKRTGEKVFLECVQDMDHENMFWYRQDPGLGLRLIYFSYDVKMKEKGDIPEGYSVSREKKERFSLILESASTNQTSMYLCASSLLEGGRTDTQYFGPGTRLTVL.

J is TRBJ2-2 and V is TRBV5-1; TRBD2 aligns across 7 bases. CDR1 and CDR2 (germline): SGHRS, YFSETQ. This CDR3 region has 17 residues. V lost 2 bases to trimming and J lost 6 bases; unmatched junction nucleotides: 13. DNA for the CDR3: TGCGCCAGCAGCTTTCTCTCGCGGGGGAGCGAACCCGGGGAGCTGTTTTTT. It codes for CASSFLSRGSEPGELFF. Supplemented by reference TRBV5-1 and TRBJ2-2, the full variable domain reads KAGVTQTPRYLIKTRGQQVTLSCSPISGHRSVSWYQQTPGQGLQFLFEYFSETQRNKGNFPGRFSGRQFSNSRSEMNVSTLELGDSALYLCASSFLSRGSEPGELFFGEGSRLTVL.

The chain combines TRBV5-4 with TRBJ2-7; D gene uncertain. The CDR3 has 14 residues. Trimming took 2 bases from V and 6 from J, leaving 15 bases between them. CDR1 is SGHNT and CDR2 is YYREEE in the germline V gene (reference sequence). The chain's CDR3 is CASSLNSELPEQYF. The DNA for the CDR3 is TGTGCCAGCAGCTTAAACTCGGAGCTGCCCGAGCAGTACTTC.

In its sample, this clone was seen many times. The V gene is TRBV5-4, the J gene TRBJ2-1; D possibly corresponds to TRBD2 (6 bases). Germline CDR1 and CDR2: SGHNT and YYREEE (reference sequence). This CDR3 contains 15 residues. The ends were cut back, 0 bases at V and 5 bases at J, with 12 bases in the middle. Written as DNA, the CDR3 is TGTGCCAGCAGCTTGGTGGCAGGGAGGCACAATGAGCAGTTCTTC. This gives the protein CASSLVAGRHNEQFF.

CDR3 nucleotide sequence: TGTGCCAGCAGCTTGGCCCCCACGGACGTGGGTGGCTACACCTTC. Residues: CASSLAPTDVGGYTF. The chain couples TRBV5-5 to TRBJ1-2, with no clear D. Germline V gene lookup returns CDR1 SGHKS and CDR2 YYEKEE (reference sequence). The CDR3 totals 15 residues. Trimming pared 0 bases from V and 7 bases from J, leaving 16 bases between.

This chain links TRBV19 with TRBJ1-5, with TRBD1 identical over 8 bases. This CDR3 comprises 16 residues. The germline V gene has CDR1 LNHDA and CDR2 SQIVND (reference sequence). The V segment lost 7 bases and the J segment 4 bases; nucleotides outside the gene matches: 12. CDR3 in DNA: TGTGCCAGTACCCACGGACAGGGCCGGAGTAATCAGCCCCAGCATTTT. Residues: CASTHGQGRSNQPQHF. The full variable domain, completed using reference TRBV19 and TRBJ1-5, is DGGITQSPKYLFRKEGQNVTLSCEQNLNHDAMYWYRQDPGQGLRLIYYSQIVNDFQKGDIAEGYSVSREKKESFPLTVTSAQKNPTAFYLCASTHGQGRSNQPQHFGDGTRLSIL.

A few counts support this clone. The chain combines TRBV4-1 with TRBJ1-2; 9 bases map to TRBD1. This CDR3 has 15 residues. In germline, CDR1 is MGHRA, CDR2 YSYEKL. With 4 bases clipped from V and 2 bases from J, the junction kept 5 bases outside the gene matches. The CDR3 sequence: CASSPGQGKNYGYTF. The DNA of the CDR3 is TGCGCCAGCAGCCCGGGACAGGGAAAGAACTATGGCTACACCTTC.

The chain is built from TRBV7-2 and TRBJ1-2, with TRBD1 identical over 11 bases. V lost 3 bases, J lost 5 bases, and 5 bases stayed unmatched. The length of the CDR3 is 15 residues. Germline V gene data show CDR1 as SGHTA and CDR2 as FQGNSA. CDR3 nucleotides: TGTGCCAGCAGCTTGGGGACAGGGGGTAGATATGGCTACACCTTC. This translates into CASSLGTGGRYGYTF. Full variable domain (rest looked up from reference TRBV7-2 and TRBJ1-2): GAGVSQSPSNKVTEKGKDVELRCDPISGHTALYWYRQSLGQGLEFLIYFQGNSAPDKSGLPSDRFSAERTGGSVSTLTIQRTQQEDSAVYLCASSLGTGGRYGYTFGSGTRLTVV.

The gene calls are TRBV6-5 and TRBJ1-6; D is possibly TRBD1 (5 bases). The CDR3 is 15 residues long. V lost 1 base and J 9 bases, leaving 13 bases between the germline ends. Germline CDR1 and CDR2: MNHEY and SVGAGI. The CDR3 nucleotides are TGTGCCAGCAGTTACTTACCGAGGGGAAGTTCACCCCTCCACTTT. It encodes CASSYLPRGSSPLHF.

This clone is judged medium-sized. The V and J genes are TRBV5-1 and TRBJ2-1; the match to TRBD2 covers 7 bases. Looked up from germline, CDR1 is SGHRS and CDR2 is YFSETQ. The CDR3 has 16 residues. The V segment lost 0 bases and the J segment 3 bases; nucleotides outside the gene matches: 6. The CDR3 here is CASSLDGGTNYNEQFF. The CDR3 DNA is TGCGCCAGCAGCTTGGACGGGGGGACCAACTACAATGAGCAGTTCTTC.

V usage is TRBV6-5 and J usage is TRBJ2-1; 7 bases map to TRBD1. The CDR3 is 15 amino acids. Germline V gene lookup returns CDR1 MNHEY and CDR2 SVGAGI. Unmatched junction bases numbered 1, after V lost 0 bases and J lost 2 bases. CDR3 sequence: CASSYSGTAYNEQFF. CDR3 in DNA: TGTGCCAGCAGTTACTCCGGGACAGCCTACAATGAGCAGTTCTTC.

V usage is TRBV29-1 and J usage is TRBJ2-3; 7 nucleotides agree with TRBD2. V was pared by 0 bases and J by 0 bases, with 0 bases of the junction left unmatched. CDR1 is SQVTM and CDR2 is ANQGSEA in the germline V gene. There are 14 residues in the CDR3. CDR3 region: CSVEDGGSTDTQYF. DNA for the CDR3: TGCAGCGTTGAAGACGGGGGGAGCACAGATACGCAGTATTTT.

This clone was found a few times. This sequence joins TRBV6-1 and TRBJ2-1; 10 bases align to TRBD1. Trimming took 0 bases from V and 14 from J; bases not matched to a gene: 10. Germline assignment: CDR1 MNHNS and CDR2 SASEGT. This CDR3 has 15 amino acids. CDR3 amino acids: CASSEAGTGVVEKFF. In nucleotides, the CDR3 is TGTGCCAGCAGTGAAGCCGGGACAGGGGTGGTGGAAAAGTTCTTC.

This clone counts as large. V gene TRBV5-6 combines with J gene TRBJ2-3, with 8 bases identical to TRBD2. Germline CDR1 is SGHDT and CDR2 is YYEEEE. The CDR3 consists of 15 residues. V lost 4 bases and J lost 4; bases outside the gene matches: 8. The CDR3 DNA is TGTGCCAGCAGCAAGTGGTCACTAGCGGCAGATACGCAGTATTTT. Translated: CASSKWSLAADTQYF.

This clone has a single count. V is TRBV28 and J is TRBJ2-1, with D perhaps TRBD2 (6 bases). Germline V gives CDR1 MDHEN, CDR2 SYDVKM. The CDR3 totals 17 residues. V shed 6 bases and J shed 5 bases, with 23 bases lying between them. CDR3 in amino acids: CASRSEHGGVGNNEQFF. The CDR3, as DNA: TGTGCCAGCAGATCCGAGCACGGGGGTGTAGGGAACAATGAGCAGTTCTTC.

J is TRBJ1-1 and V is TRBV6-5; D is undetermined. Trimming removed 7 bases from V and 3 bases from J, with 6 bases in between. The CDR3 extends over 11 amino acids. Germline CDR1 reads MNHEY; CDR2 reads SVGAGI. CDR3 in amino acids: CASNRDTEAFF. CDR3 coding DNA: TGTGCCAGCAACCGTGACACTGAAGCTTTCTTT.